The next 15 T cell receptor beta chains were all read from a single sample in a study of CD8 T cells in ankylosing spondylitis. MiXCR, run by TCRdb on the 5' RACE reads, gives a single entry per CDR3 protein. The sample includes 200,000 to 250,000 distinct CDR3 sequences, 20% to 30% of them seen just once. Material for sequencing was blood, either unsorted or a sorted T cell fraction (not recorded which). Receptors originate from a male donor with ankylosing spondylitis or in good health (not recorded which).

This clonotype showed up many times. The V gene is TRBV19, the J gene TRBJ2-1, with a tentative D call TRBD2 (5 bases). V was shortened by 4 bases and J by 2 bases, with 15 bases between the two germline ends. The CDR3 loop spans 16 amino acids. Germline V lookup: CDR1 LNHDA, CDR2 SQIVND (reference sequence). The CDR3 DNA sequence: TGTGCCAGTAGTAGGAGCATCCCGGGGACCTACAATGAGCAGTTCTTC. Its translation: CASSRSIPGTYNEQFF.

CDR3 sequence reads: CASSLTAQGGPHPLYEQYF. For the CDR3, the DNA is TGCGCCAGCAGCCTGACTGCCCAGGGAGGGCCCCATCCCCTCTACGAGCAGTACTTC. The V and J genes are TRBV5-1 and TRBJ2-7, with 7 positions matching TRBD2. The V and J ends lost 4 bases and 3 bases, in that order; junction bases with no gene match: 22. The CDR3 is made up of 19 amino acids. Germline V gives CDR1 SGHRS, CDR2 YFSETQ. The whole variable domain, filled in from reference TRBV5-1 and TRBJ2-7, reads KAGVTQTPRYLIKTRGQQVTLSCSPISGHRSVSWYQQTPGQGLQFLFEYFSETQRNKGNFPGRFSGRQFSNSRSEMNVSTLELGDSALYLCASSLTAQGGPHPLYEQYFGPGTRLTVT.

The table lists this clonotype with many counts. The chain employs TRBV7-9 and TRBJ1-6; TRBD1 matches 9 bases. Germline CDR1 reads SEHNR; CDR2 reads FQNEAQ (reference sequence). This CDR3 is built from 16 residues. With 0 bases clipped from V and 7 bases from J, the junction kept 4 bases outside the gene matches. DNA of the CDR3: TGTGCCAGCAGCTTAGCGCCCGGACAGGGGAATTCACCCCTCCACTTT. It yields the protein CASSLAPGQGNSPLHF.

The sample holds many counts of this clonotype. The chain joins TRBV5-1 to TRBJ2-1; TRBD2 aligns across 14 bases. The length of the CDR3 is 15 residues. The junction had 3 bases not matched to a gene; V was cut back by 2 bases and J by 8 bases. CDR1 and CDR2 from the germline V gene are SGHRS and YFSETQ. The CDR3 DNA is TGCGCCAGCAGCTTTGGACTAGCGGGGGGCGATGAGCAGTTCTTC. Translation: CASSFGLAGGDEQFF.

The chain joins TRBV20-1 to TRBJ2-3; tentative D call: TRBD2 (6 bases). The V gene's germline CDR1 is DFQATT and CDR2 SNEGSKA (reference sequence). There are 13 residues in the CDR3. The germline V and J ends were trimmed by 5 bases and 4 bases, with 13 bases remaining between them. The CDR3 sequence is CSASVGGADTQYF. In DNA form, the CDR3 reads TGCAGTGCTTCCGTGGGAGGCGCAGATACGCAGTATTTT.

This clonotype was counted many times. The chain joins TRBV2 to TRBJ1-4; D may be TRBD1 (5 bases). Germline CDR1 is SNHLY and CDR2 is FYNNEI. The V and J ends lost 7 bases and 8 bases respectively, with 14 bases between them. The CDR3 covers 13 residues. The CDR3 here is CASIYGADEKLFF. The CDR3 nucleotides read TGTGCCAGCATCTACGGGGCAGACGAAAAACTGTTTTTT.

V and J are TRBV29-1 and TRBJ2-1; TRBD2 is a possible D gene (6 bases). Trimming took 4 bases from V and 7 from J, leaving 17 bases between them. Germline CDR1 is SQVTM and CDR2 is ANQGSEA. There are 14 residues in the CDR3. Written as DNA, the CDR3 is TGCAGCGTTGGTCTGAGGGAGACTAGTAATGAGCAGTTCTTC. Its translation: CSVGLRETSNEQFF.

As to this clonotype: A much larger clone sits a single nucleotide away, making a read error possible. The rearrangement uses TRBV4-3 and TRBJ2-1; tentative D call: TRBD2 (5 bases). The V gene's germline CDR1 is LGHNA and CDR2 YSLEER. This CDR3 is 13 amino acids long. In nucleotides, the CDR3 is TGCGCCAGCAGCCAAGAAAGCGGAAGTGAGCAGCTCTTC. Protein: CASSQESGSEQLF.

This clonotype was detected many times. The chain uses TRBV27 and TRBJ2-1, with D maybe TRBD2 (7 bases). V shed 6 bases and J shed 2 bases, with 14 bases lying between them. From germline, CDR1 is MNHEY and CDR2 SMNVEV (reference sequence). CDR3 length: 15 amino acids. CDR3 sequence: CASSPGGGPYNEQFF. The DNA of the CDR3 is TGTGCCAGCAGCCCGGGGGGCGGCCCCTACAATGAGCAGTTCTTC.

The chain uses TRBV7-2 and TRBJ2-3; 8 nucleotides line up with TRBD2. CDR3 size: 13 residues. V lost 1 base to trimming and J lost 15 bases; unmatched junction nucleotides: 9. Germline V gene sequence: CDR1 SGHTA, CDR2 FQGNSA. The CDR3 region has the DNA TGTGCCAGCAGCTTAGAGAGGAGCGGGAGTGTTTATTTT. The encoded protein is CASSLERSGSVYF.

This clonotype was picked up many times. CDR3 DNA sequence: TGTGCCAGCAGCTTAGAATCGGGGGTCGAGCAGTACTTC. This codes for CASSLESGVEQYF. The V call is TRBV11-2, the J call TRBJ2-7; D possibly corresponds to TRBD2 (6 bases). Germline assignment: CDR1 SGHAT and CDR2 FQNNGV. This CDR3 comprises 13 residues. Trimming shortened V by 0 bases and J by 6 bases, and 9 bases separated the two germline ends.

This chain links TRBV4-2 with TRBJ2-7; maybe TRBD1 (5 bases). The CDR3 length is 14 residues. With 1 base removed from V and 5 bases from J, the gap between germline ends came to 12 bases. Germline assignment: CDR1 LGHNA and CDR2 YNFKEQ. The CDR3 DNA reads TGTGCCAGCAGCCAAGGGCAGGGTACGCACGAGCAGTACTTC. This codes for CASSQGQGTHEQYF.

This clonotype was seen ten or more times. The junction departs from germline at one end; a sequencing error may be responsible. The chain employs TRBV7-7 and TRBJ2-1; 7 bases are shared with TRBD2. This CDR3 spans 15 amino acids. Germline V gives CDR1 SSHAT, CDR2 FNYEAQ (reference sequence). Written as DNA, the CDR3 is TGTGCTAGCAGCAGGAGCGGGGCTTCGCACAATGAGCAGTTCTTC. Encoded protein: CASSRSGASHNEQFF.

In its sample, this clonotype was seen a few times. J is TRBJ2-2 and V is TRBV6-4; D may match TRBD1 or TRBD2 (5 bases each). Looked up from germline, CDR1 is MRHNA and CDR2 is SNTAGT. The CDR3 spans 15 residues. Trimming stripped 5 bases from V and 4 bases from J, with 14 bases between. As DNA, the CDR3 is TGTGCCAGCAGTCCCGACATGGGGGTCACCGGGGAGCTGTTTTTT. This translates into CASSPDMGVTGELFF.

This clonotype was counted many times. The chain is built from TRBV20-1 and TRBJ2-7, with 10 bases aligning to TRBD1. The CDR3 spans 15 residues. V dropped 2 bases and J dropped 3; count of bases not matched to a gene: 7. CDR1 is DFQATT and CDR2 is SNEGSKA in the germline V gene (reference sequence). The CDR3 sequence: CSARLRTGGDYEQYF. The CDR3 DNA sequence: TGCAGTGCTAGACTGAGGACAGGGGGAGACTACGAGCAGTACTTC.